Listed here are 32 T cell receptor beta chains from one sample, sequenced in a study of shared clonotypes between healthy human individuals. Assay used: immunoSEQ multiplex PCR; TCRdb lists only in-frame clones, some missing. The sample has 2 million to 2.5 million clones; approximately 96% are singletons. Source material: naive CD4+ T cells sorted from blood. Subset: CD45RA+ positively selected. These TCRs come from a young man in good health.

The chain joins TRBV18 to TRBJ2-5; weak D call: TRBD1 (6 bases). The CDR3 totals 18 residues. The germline V gene encodes CDR1 KGHSH and CDR2 LQKENI. V gave up 0 bases and J gave up 4 bases, with 21 bases separating them. The DNA for the CDR3 is TGTGCCAGCTCACCACCACCTTGGGAAGGGGGAGCGAGAGAGACCCAGTACTTC. Protein: CASSPPPWEGGARETQYF.

The chain combines TRBV6-5 with TRBJ1-6, with D possibly matching TRBD1 (6 bases). There are 14 residues in the CDR3. V was pared by 6 bases and J by 9 bases, with 15 bases between. Germline values: CDR1 MNHEY, CDR2 SVGAGI. DNA of the CDR3: TGTGCCAGCAGAAACAAACAGGGAGTTTCACCCCTCCACTTT. Its protein is CASRNKQGVSPLHF.

The J gene is TRBJ1-4, the V gene TRBV10-3; TRBD1 might be the D (5 bases). CDR3 length: 15 residues. The V gene lost 4 bases and the J gene lost 8 bases, with 17 bases spanning the gap. The germline gives CDR1 ENHRY, CDR2 SYGVKD. The CDR3 DNA is TGTGCCATCAGTGCCCAGGGTGGGGGAGGCGAAAAACTGTTTTTT. Translation: CAISAQGGGGEKLFF.

As regards this clone: Other DNA sequences in this sample translate to the same CDR3. The chain couples TRBV9 to TRBJ1-5; D may be TRBD1 (6 bases). The V and J ends lost 0 bases and 7 bases respectively, with 11 bases between them. Germline V CDR1 and CDR2: SGDLS, YYNGEE. The CDR3 has 14 residues. The CDR3 region is CASSVGEGGQPQHF. The CDR3 region has the DNA TGTGCCAGCAGCGTAGGAGAGGGGGGGCAGCCCCAGCATTTT.

The chain recombines TRBV6-6 with TRBJ2-1, with TRBD2 as a possible D gene (7 bases). The CDR3 totals 15 residues. The V gene lost 3 bases and the J gene lost 6 bases, with 15 bases spanning the gap. Germline values: CDR1 MNHNY, CDR2 SVGAGI (reference sequence). The CDR3 DNA is TGTGCCAGCAGTTATCGGGGGGCCGTCTCCAATGAGCAGTTCTTC. Its protein product is CASSYRGAVSNEQFF.

CDR3 bases: TGTGCCAGCAGTAACGACATTTACGAGCAGTACTTC. Translation gives CASSNDIYEQYF. The gene calls are TRBV6-6 and TRBJ2-7, with no clear D. The CDR3 runs to 12 residues. Germline V gives CDR1 MNHNY, CDR2 SVGAGI (reference sequence). Trimming removed 5 bases at V and 4 bases at J, with 9 bases between.

CDR3: CASSLPGQGLDEQYF. CDR3 nucleotides: TGCGCCAGCAGCCTACCGGGACAGGGGTTGGACGAGCAGTACTTC. The rearrangement links TRBV5-1 to TRBJ2-7, with 10 positions matching TRBD1. This CDR3 is built from 15 residues. Germline V lookup: CDR1 SGHRS, CDR2 YFSETQ. V lost 4 bases and J lost 5; bases outside the gene matches: 9.

The chain employs TRBV7-9 and TRBJ2-5, with a weak D call TRBD1 (5 bases). Germline V gene sequence: CDR1 SEHNR, CDR2 FQNEAQ (reference sequence). This CDR3 region has 14 residues. V lost 5 bases to trimming and J lost 4 bases, with 14 bases between them. In nucleotides, the CDR3 is TGTGCCAGCAGCCGATCGACAGTCGGAGAGACCCAGTACTTC. This codes for CASSRSTVGETQYF.

To note about this clone: Other DNA sequences in this sample translate to the same CDR3. The chain uses TRBV18 and TRBJ2-5; D uncertain. Germline values: CDR1 KGHSH, CDR2 LQKENI. Trimming stripped 3 bases from V and 2 bases from J, with 4 bases between. CDR3 length: 12 amino acids. CDR3 sequence (DNA): TGTGCCAGCTCACCCAATCAAGAGACCCAGTACTTC. Translated: CASSPNQETQYF.

The chain is built from TRBV6-5 and TRBJ2-7; TRBD1 is a possible D gene (5 bases). CDR1 and CDR2 (germline): MNHEY, SVGAGI. The CDR3 extends over 13 amino acids. Trimming took 6 bases from V and 0 from J, leaving 9 bases between them. The CDR3 region is CASRRQLSYEQYF. CDR3 nucleotides: TGTGCCAGCAGACGACAGCTCTCCTACGAGCAGTACTTC.

J is TRBJ2-2 and V is TRBV6-6; no reliable D call. The CDR3 is 13 amino acids. Trimming removed 6 bases from V and 6 bases from J, with 11 bases in between. Germline CDR1 reads MNHNY; CDR2 reads SVGAGI (reference sequence). Written as DNA, the CDR3 is TGTGCCAGCAGCCCCCTCCAAGCCGGGGAGCTGTTTTTT. Its translation is CASSPLQAGELFF.

Note on this clone: Distinct nucleotide sequences in the sample also encode this CDR3. The chain combines TRBV18 with TRBJ2-7, with D tentatively TRBD1 or TRBD2 (5 bases each). The CDR3 runs 15 residues. Between the trimmed V and J ends, which lost 2 bases and 0 bases, there was a span of 11 bases. The V gene's germline CDR1 is KGHSH and CDR2 LQKENI. CDR3 amino acids: CASSPGTRSSYEQYF. The CDR3 nucleotides are TGTGCCAGCTCACCAGGGACCAGGAGCTCCTACGAGCAGTACTTC.

V gene TRBV27 combines with J gene TRBJ1-4; TRBD1 is a possible D gene (5 bases). CDR1 and CDR2 from the germline V gene are MNHEY and SMNVEV (reference sequence). This CDR3 spans 14 amino acids. V was trimmed by 2 bases and J by 7 bases, leaving 11 bases between them. In DNA, the CDR3 is TGTGCCAGCAGTTTAGGGGCCCTAGGTGAAAAACTGTTTTTT. Translating gives CASSLGALGEKLFF.

The chain uses TRBV27 and TRBJ1-1; D perhaps matches TRBD1 (5 bases). Trimming shortened V by 3 bases and J by 4 bases, and 15 bases separated the two germline ends. The CDR3 sequence is 15 residues long. CDR1 is MNHEY and CDR2 is SMNVEV in the germline V gene (reference sequence). CDR3 in amino acids: CASSLAGALLTEAFF. As DNA, the CDR3 is TGTGCCAGCAGTTTGGCTGGGGCGTTACTCACTGAAGCTTTCTTT.

The V gene is TRBV6-1, the J gene TRBJ2-5; TRBD1 matches at 7 bases. The CDR3 is 14 amino acids. Germline V gene sequence: CDR1 MNHNS, CDR2 SASEGT. The junction had 3 bases not matched to a gene; V was cut back by 4 bases and J by 1 base. CDR3: CASSGRQGQETQYF. DNA of the CDR3: TGTGCCAGCAGTGGGCGACAGGGCCAAGAGACCCAGTACTTC.

The chain employs TRBV10-3 and TRBJ2-1; 9 bases are shared with TRBD2. CDR3 length: 15 amino acids. Per germline, CDR1 ENHRY and CDR2 SYGVKD. CDR3 sequence reads: CALAAASGAYNEQFF. The CDR3 DNA reads as TGTGCTCTAGCGGCGGCTAGCGGGGCCTACAATGAGCAGTTCTTC.

This chain connects TRBV6-6 to TRBJ1-2; the D gene is possibly TRBD1 (5 bases). V was pared by 0 bases and J by 2 bases, with 10 bases between. CDR3 length equals 15 residues. Germline V gene sequence: CDR1 MNHNY, CDR2 SVGAGI (reference sequence). In nucleotides, the CDR3 is TGTGCCAGCAGTTACTCGGGCAGGGAGAACTATGGCTACACCTTC. This sequence encodes CASSYSGRENYGYTF.

The J gene is TRBJ2-4, the V gene TRBV14; D unresolved. The CDR3 sequence is 13 residues long. CDR1 is SGHDN, CDR2 FVKESK, per germline. Between the trimmed V and J ends, which lost 4 bases and 8 bases, there was a span of 12 bases. The CDR3, as DNA: TGTGCCAGCAGCCCCCCGACTCGGGACATTCAGTACTTC. This translates into CASSPPTRDIQYF.

This clone was found a few times. The J gene is TRBJ1-6, the V gene TRBV11-2; D gene ambiguous. Germline assignment: CDR1 SGHAT and CDR2 FQNNGV. The CDR3 has 15 amino acids. V gave up 6 bases and J gave up 7 bases, with 16 bases separating them. The CDR3 coding sequence is TGTGCCAGCAGTCGTGGGGAAGGTTGGAATTCACCCCTCCACTTT. Translation gives CASSRGEGWNSPLHF.

This clone showed up just once. The V and J genes are TRBV7-6 and TRBJ2-1; D gene ambiguous. The CDR3 covers 15 residues. CDR1 and CDR2 (germline): SGHVS, FNYEAQ. Trimming took 1 base from V and 0 from J, leaving 7 bases between them. The CDR3 spells CASSLDSPSYNEQFF. In nucleotides, the CDR3 is TGTGCCAGCAGCTTAGACAGCCCCTCCTACAATGAGCAGTTCTTC.

The chain uses TRBV5-6 and TRBJ2-7; TRBD2 matches 7 bases. The germline CDR1 and CDR2 sequences are SGHDT and YYEEEE. The CDR3 covers 15 residues. Germline trimming cut 2 bases from V and 3 bases from J; bases unmatched to any gene: 8. The CDR3 region is CASSFGLAVIYEQYF. For the CDR3, the DNA is TGTGCCAGCAGCTTTGGGCTAGCGGTAATCTACGAGCAGTACTTC.

The genes are TRBV7-6 and TRBJ1-6; 7 positions match TRBD1. Germline CDR1 and CDR2: SGHVS and FNYEAQ. Germline trimming cut 5 bases from V and 7 bases from J; bases unmatched to any gene: 8. This CDR3 spans 15 amino acids. CDR3 in DNA: TGTGCCAGCAGCGCCTACAGGGGACGCAATTCACCCCTCCACTTT. Amino acid sequence: CASSAYRGRNSPLHF.

In DNA form, the CDR3 reads TGTGCCAGCAGCCCGGCCCAGGGTGGCAGGGGATACTACGAGCAGTACTTC. Its translation: CASSPAQGGRGYYEQYF. This chain links TRBV9 with TRBJ2-7; D is perhaps TRBD1 (6 bases). Germline CDR1 reads SGDLS; CDR2 reads YYNGEE. The CDR3 covers 17 residues. V lost 4 bases and J 3 bases, leaving 23 bases between the germline ends.

V gene TRBV10-1 combines with J gene TRBJ2-7; no firm D call. V lost 3 bases and J lost 2, with 11 bases in between. CDR3 length equals 14 residues. Germline V gene sequence: CDR1 WNHNN, CDR2 SYGVQD (reference sequence). This chain's CDR3 is CASSEAGLTYEQYF. The CDR3 nucleotides are TGCGCCAGCAGTGAAGCAGGCCTTACCTACGAGCAGTACTTC.

The rearrangement uses TRBV19 and TRBJ2-5, with TRBD1 matching 10 bases. The trim removed 4 bases at V and 5 bases at J, leaving 10 bases unmatched. The CDR3 has 16 residues. Germline CDR1 LNHDA, CDR2 SQIVND (reference sequence). CDR3 nucleotide sequence: TGTGCCAGTAGTACTCCCAGACAGGGGGCTGGGGAGACCCAGTACTTC. Protein: CASSTPRQGAGETQYF.

Of note for this clone: Within the sample, other DNA sequences also encode this same CDR3. The chain links TRBV20-1 to TRBJ2-3; D gene uncertain. Germline CDR1 reads DFQATT; CDR2 reads SNEGSKA (reference sequence). The CDR3 runs 11 residues. V lost 6 bases, J lost 2 bases, and 6 bases lay in between. Here the CDR3 reads CSASPTDTQYF. The CDR3 coding sequence is TGCAGTGCCAGCCCCACAGATACGCAGTATTTT.

This sequence joins TRBV30 and TRBJ2-5; the D gene is possibly TRBD1 (5 bases). Germline lookup yields CDR1 GTSNPN and CDR2 SVGIG (reference sequence). Trimming pared 1 base from V and 9 bases from J, leaving 12 bases between. CDR3 length: 12 amino acids. The CDR3 DNA is TGTGCCTGGAGTGAGACAAAGGGGCCCCAGTACTTC. Its translation is CAWSETKGPQYF. Variable domain in full (rest from reference TRBV30 and TRBJ2-5): SQTIHQWPATLVQPVGSPLSLECTVEGTSNPNLYWYRQAAGRGLQLLFYSVGIGQISSEVPQNLSASRPQDRQFILSSKKLLLSDSGFYLCAWSETKGPQYFGPGTRLLVL.

In its sample, this clone was seen once. The chain is built from TRBV2 and TRBJ1-2; D not certain. V was trimmed by 0 bases and J by 2 bases, leaving 4 bases between them. This CDR3 comprises 13 residues. CDR1 and CDR2 (germline): SNHLY, FYNNEI. CDR3 coding DNA: TGTGCCAGCAGTGAAGCGCAGAACTATGGCTACACCTTC. Amino acids: CASSEAQNYGYTF. The whole variable domain, filled in from reference TRBV2 and TRBJ1-2, reads EPEVTQTPSHQVTQMGQEVILRCVPISNHLYFYWYRQILGQKVEFLVSFYNNEISEKSEIFDDQFSVERPDGSNFTLKIRSTKLEDSAMYFCASSEAQNYGYTFGSGTRLTVV.

The chain has TRBV29-1 and TRBJ1-1, with D possibly TRBD1 on 6 matching bases. The germline V and J ends were trimmed by 8 bases and 4 bases, with 17 bases remaining between them. Germline CDR1 SQVTM, CDR2 ANQGSEA. This CDR3 has 13 residues. Here the CDR3 DNA reads TGCAGCTCGACTCAGGGGACGGTCACTGAAGCTTTCTTT. Amino acids: CSSTQGTVTEAFF.

CDR3 nucleotides: TGTGCCAGCAGCTCTTCAGGGGGTGGCAGCTCCTACAATGAGCAGTTCTTC. Translating gives CASSSSGGGSSYNEQFF. The chain joins TRBV11-2 to TRBJ2-1; TRBD1 matches at 7 bases. V was clipped by 4 bases and J by 0 bases; unmatched bases: 9. Per the germline V gene, CDR1 is SGHAT and CDR2 is FQNNGV. There are 17 residues in the CDR3.

The genes are TRBV4-2 and TRBJ2-1, with D hard to call. V dropped 2 bases and J dropped 7 bases, with 12 bases sitting between them. Germline CDR1 reads LGHNA; CDR2 reads YNFKEQ. CDR3 length: 14 amino acids. This CDR3 is CASSQPSGRNEQFF. CDR3 bases: TGTGCCAGCAGCCAACCGTCAGGCAGGAATGAGCAGTTCTTC.

This chain connects TRBV5-4 to TRBJ1-4, with 8 bases lining up with TRBD1. Germline V gene lookup returns CDR1 SGHNT and CDR2 YYREEE (reference sequence). Losses at the gene ends were 0 bases for V and 10 bases for J; bases not matched to a gene: 5. The CDR3 loop spans 14 amino acids. The CDR3 DNA is TGTGCCAGCAGCTTGGGACAGGGGTCGGGAAAACTGTTTTTT. This codes for CASSLGQGSGKLFF. The full variable domain, completed using reference TRBV5-4 and TRBJ1-4, is ETGVTQSPTHLIKTRGQQVTLRCSSQSGHNTVSWYQQALGQGPQFIFQYYREEENGRGNFPPRFSGLQFPNYSSELNVNALELDDSALYLCASSLGQGSGKLFFGSGTQLSVL.